The next 14 T cell receptor beta chains were all read from a single sample in a study of tumor-infiltrating lymphocytes in primary liver carcinoma. In addition to blood RNA drawn from unsorted whole blood, germline DNA was extracted. cDNA specific to TCR beta was made from around 470 ng of total RNA, with a constant-region primer employed for priming. Sequencing libraries for TCR beta derived from three nested multiplex PCR rounds that used slightly modified ARM-PCR. TRBV1-TRBV30 forward and Cbeta reverse primers drove the first two approximately 10-cycle rounds. TCRdb itself ran the multiplex PCR reads through MiXCR, one entry per CDR3 protein. This sample carries about 320,000 distinct CDR3 sequences, around 50% of them seen once, and the ten largest clones take about 15%. Material for sequencing was peripheral blood. These receptors were taken from a woman in her 30s with primary liver carcinoma and hepatitis B virus infection.

This clonotype was seen repeatedly, ten times or more. This chain links TRBV29-1 with TRBJ2-3; D uncertain. V gave up 5 bases and J gave up 5 bases, with 8 bases separating them. CDR1 is SQVTM and CDR2 is ANQGSEA in the germline V gene. The CDR3 has 11 amino acids. This CDR3 is CSVHKGDTQYF. The DNA of the CDR3 is TGCAGCGTTCATAAGGGAGATACGCAGTATTTT.

On this clonotype: One end of the junction varies from germline; a read error may be responsible. The chain joins TRBV5-1 to TRBJ2-3, with D unresolved. Germline V gives CDR1 SGHRS, CDR2 YFSETQ. This CDR3 contains 13 residues. The CDR3 here is CSSSLSVTDTQYF. CDR3 coding DNA: TGCTCCAGCAGCTTGTCAGTAACAGATACGCAGTATTTT.

The genes are TRBV12-3 or TRBV12-4 and TRBJ2-1; D not resolved. V lost 6 bases to trimming and J lost 8 bases, with 14 bases between them. The CDR3 is 13 amino acids. DNA of the CDR3: TGTGCCAGCAGCTGGATAGGGTACGATGAGCAGTTCTTC. This translates into CASSWIGYDEQFF.

This clonotype has just a few counts. A much larger clone sits a single nucleotide away, making a read error possible. The V and J genes are TRBV29-1 and TRBJ2-5; D tentatively fits TRBD1 or TRBD2 (5 bases each). CDR3 length: 11 residues. The germline V gene has CDR1 SQVTM and CDR2 ANQGSEA. The CDR3 region is CNVGDRETQYF. The CDR3 region has the DNA TGCAACGTTGGGGACCGGGAGACCCAGTACTTC.

This clonotype was observed many times. The CDR3 region is CASSQDSGGGQPWREQFF. The CDR3 nucleotides are TGTGCCAGCAGCCAAGATAGCGGGGGGGGACAGCCCTGGAGGGAGCAGTTCTTC. This chain joins TRBV4-2 and TRBJ2-1; TRBD2 matches 11 bases. The germline V gene has CDR1 LGHNA and CDR2 YNFKEQ. CDR3 length equals 18 residues. V shed 0 bases, J shed 10 bases, and the junction held 14 bases outside the gene matches.

Comments on this clonotype: At one end, the junction sequence differs from germline, possibly due to a read error. This chain links TRBV11-3 with TRBJ2-5; D is unclear. The germline CDR1 and CDR2 sequences are SGHNT and YENEEA. CDR3 length equals 14 residues. In DNA form, the CDR3 reads TGTGCCAGCAGCACAACCTTCACGTCGGAGATCCAGTACTTC. Amino acid sequence: CASSTTFTSEIQYF.

This clonotype has just one count. This likely comes from a read error, as the CDR3 has no conserved phenylalanine or tryptophan at its end. The chain is built from TRBV6-2 or TRBV6-3 and TRBJ2-7; 12 nucleotides agree with TRBD1. CDR1 is MNHEY and CDR2 is SVGEGT in the germline V gene. Trimming took 6 bases from V and 5 from J; bases not matched to a gene: 8. There are 15 residues in the CDR3. CDR3 DNA sequence: TGTGCCAGCAGGGAACCGGGACAGGGGGCCAACGAGCAGTACTTA. Protein product: CASREPGQGANEQYL.

The CDR3 is CASSVDSFSYNEQFF. Written as DNA, the CDR3 is TGTGCCAGCAGCGTGGACAGTTTCTCCTACAATGAGCAGTTCTTC. This rearrangement joins TRBV7-8 to TRBJ2-1; the D gene is possibly TRBD1 (6 bases). Germline V lookup: CDR1 SGHVS, CDR2 FQNEAQ. The ends were cut back, 5 bases at V and 0 bases at J, with 11 bases in the middle. There are 15 residues in the CDR3.

This chain joins TRBV4-3 and TRBJ2-2; D unresolved. Trimming took 2 bases from V and 8 from J, leaving 18 bases between them. This CDR3 comprises 16 residues. The germline CDR1 and CDR2 sequences are LGHNA and YSLEER. The DNA of the CDR3 is TGCGCCAGCAGCCAATCTACCTCCCCCGTCGCTGGGGAGCTGTTTTTT. It is translated as CASSQSTSPVAGELFF.

The sample holds a few counts of this clonotype. This rearrangement joins TRBV28 to TRBJ1-3; D might be TRBD1 (6 bases). Germline loops: CDR1 MDHEN, CDR2 SYDVKM. The V gene lost 4 bases and the J gene lost 0 bases, with 13 bases spanning the gap. This CDR3 is built from 16 residues. CDR3: CASSSVGDNSGNTIYF. The CDR3 coding sequence is TGTGCCAGCAGTTCAGTCGGGGACAACTCTGGAAACACCATATATTTT. Using reference TRBV28 and TRBJ1-3 for the parts outside the CDR3, the full variable domain is DVKVTQSSRYLVKRTGEKVFLECVQDMDHENMFWYRQDPGLGLRLIYFSYDVKMKEKGDIPEGYSVSREKKERFSLILESASTNQTSMYLCASSSVGDNSGNTIYFGEGSWLTVV.

To note about this clonotype: At one of its ends the junction is not consistent with the germline gene, which may arise from a read error. The V and J genes are TRBV6-2 or TRBV6-3 and TRBJ1-1, with unresolved D. CDR1 is MNHEY and CDR2 is SVGEGT in the germline V gene. The CDR3 consists of 13 residues. The CDR3 region is CASSYGLNAEAFF. CDR3 in DNA: TGCGCCAGCAGTTACGGACTGAACGCTGAAGCTTTCTTT.

This clonotype was detected a few times. The chain has TRBV5-6 and TRBJ2-1, with 9 bases lining up with TRBD1. From germline, CDR1 is SGHDT and CDR2 YYEEEE. V gave up 0 bases and J gave up 7 bases; unmatched junction bases: 5. CDR3 length: 15 amino acids. CDR3 sequence: CASSLVGTGMNEQFF. The CDR3 DNA is TGTGCCAGCAGCTTGGTCGGGACAGGGATGAATGAGCAGTTCTTC.

With regard to this clonotype: This could be a read error, since a much larger clone is one nucleotide away. This rearrangement joins TRBV28 to TRBJ2-7; no reliable D call. The CDR3 sequence is 17 residues long. Germline loops: CDR1 MDHEN, CDR2 SYDVKM. The CDR3: CASSYADGSHVFYDQYF. The CDR3 DNA reads TGTGCCAGCAGCTACGCCGATGGCAGCCATGTATTCTACGATCAGTACTTC. Based on the CDR3 plus reference TRBV28 and TRBJ2-7, the full variable domain is DVKVTQSSRYLVKRTGEKVFLECVQDMDHENMFWYRQDPGLGLRLIYFSYDVKMKEKGDIPEGYSVSREKKERFSLILESASTNQTSMYLCASSYADGSHVFYDQYFGPGTRLTVT.

Ten or more counts support this clonotype. V is TRBV4-3 and J is TRBJ1-2; TRBD1 might be the D (5 bases). The V and J ends lost 4 bases and 8 bases respectively, with 17 bases between them. From germline, CDR1 is LGHNA and CDR2 YSLEER. This CDR3 spans 14 amino acids. CDR3 residues: CASSLGSPRDGYTF. The CDR3 coding sequence is TGCGCCAGCAGCCTGGGTTCTCCTAGGGACGGCTACACCTTC.